These T cell receptor beta chains were read from a single sample in a study of beta chain features in type 1 diabetes. Only in-frame clones appear in the TCRdb table, and some are missing; sequencing was by immunoSEQ multiplex PCR. The data hold more than 150,000 clones, with about 9.1% observed a single time. The sequenced material came from central memory CD4+ T cells from blood. Receptors were obtained from a woman under 30 in good health. Each CDR3 is given with its conserved first and last residue. The D gene is left open where the match is weak. The listing skips clone size in some rows; elsewhere it reads once, few, many or a size class.

TRBJ2-5	NA	12	NA	TRBV28	TGTGCCAGCAGGTCCAGGGGAGAGACCCAGTACTTC	CASRSRGETQYF
TRBJ1-4	NA	14	NA	TRBV7-2	TGTGCCAGCAGCCCCGGGTCAACTAATGAAAAACTGTTTTTT	CASSPGSTNEKLFF
TRBJ2-7	NA	13	few	TRBV7-7	TGTGCTAGCAGCTTAGCTGAGGGCGACGAGCAGTACTTC	CASSLAEGDEQYF
TRBJ1-4	TRBD1	14	NA	TRBV7-7	TGTGCTAGCAGCCCGGGACAGGGAGGTGAAAAACTGTTTTTT	CASSPGQGGEKLFF
TRBJ2-1	TRBD2	16	NA	TRBV10-1	TGCGCCAGCAGTGAGTCCGGGACTAGGACCGGCAATGAGCAGTTCTTC	CASSESGTRTGNEQFF
TRBJ1-2	TRBD1	15	few	TRBV15	TGTGCCACCAGCAGCGGACAGGGGGCTAACTATGGCTACACCTTC	CATSSGQGANYGYTF
TRBJ2-2	NA	14	NA	TRBV7-2	TGTGCCAGCAGCGCCTCACTAGGATCAGGGGAGCTGTTTTTT	CASSASLGSGELFF
TRBJ2-5	TRBD2	15	few	TRBV14	TGTGCCAGCAGCCCCTCGACTAGCGGGGCGGAGACCCAGTACTTC	CASSPSTSGAETQYF
TRBJ1-1	NA	13	few	TRBV5-1	TGCGCCAGCGTGCCACAGGGAGACACTGAAGCTTTCTTT	CASVPQGDTEAFF
TRBJ1-1	TRBD1	14	NA	TRBV5-1	TGCGCCAGCAGCTTACAGGGGCGGAACACTGAAGCTTTCTTT	CASSLQGRNTEAFF
TRBJ2-7	TRBD2	15	few	TRBV19	TGTGCCAGTAGTATATCCGGGGGGGCCTTCTACGAGCAGTACTTC	CASSISGGAFYEQYF
TRBJ1-1	NA	15	NA	TRBV7-9	TGTGCCAGCAGCTTAAGGATAGAGGTCGGCACTGAAGCTTTCTTT	CASSLRIEVGTEAFF
TRBJ1-2	TRBD1	13	NA	TRBV7-8	TGTGCCAGCAGCTTAGTCAGGGGGGAAGGCTACACCTTC	CASSLVRGEGYTF
TRBJ1-4	NA	12	NA	TRBV30	TGTGCCTCCAGGGGAGGGGGAGAAAAACTGTTTTTT	CASRGGGEKLFF
TRBJ2-2	NA	16	NA	TRBV7-7	TGTGCTAGCAGCTTATTCCCAGCGGGCGGCACCGGGGAGCTGTTTTTT	CASSLFPAGGTGELFF
TRBJ2-7	NA	14	NA	TRBV7-6	TGTGCCAGCAGAGAGGGGGATGGTTCCTACGAGCAGTACTTC	CASREGDGSYEQYF
TRBJ1-4	TRBD1	17	NA	TRBV5-1	TGCGCCAGCAGCGCCGGGACAGGGGGTAACTTTAATGAAAAACTGTTTTTT	CASSAGTGGNFNEKLFF
TRBJ2-1	TRBD1	13	NA	TRBV18	TGTGCCAGCTCTTCAGACAGGGCTAATGAGCAGTTCTTC	CASSSDRANEQFF
TRBJ1-2	NA	15	NA	TRBV18	TGTGCCAGCTCACCAGGGGACTCCCCTAACTATGGCTACACCTTC	CASSPGDSPNYGYTF
TRBJ2-7	TRBD2	14	few	TRBV25-1	TGTGCCAGCACGGTGGGCGGGAGGGCCCGGGAGCAGTACTTC	CASTVGGRAREQYF
TRBJ1-2	NA	14	NA	TRBV4-1	TGCGCCAGCAGCCAAGGGAGCCTTAACTATGGCTACACCTTC	CASSQGSLNYGYTF
TRBJ1-1	NA	12	few	TRBV6-5	TGTGCCACAGAGACAGTTAACACTGAAGCTTTCTTT	CATETVNTEAFF
TRBJ2-5	NA	13	few	TRBV4-1	TGCGCCAGCAGCCGCGGAGTCCAAGAGACCCAGTACTTC	CASSRGVQETQYF
TRBJ2-7	TRBD1	15	NA	TRBV5-1	TGCGCCAGCAGCTTCGGCGGGACAGGGGACCACGAGCAGTACTTC	CASSFGGTGDHEQYF
TRBJ2-1	TRBD1	14	NA	TRBV25-1	TGTGCCAGCCGTGGACAGGGGGGTTTCAATGAGCAGTTCTTC	CASRGQGGFNEQFF
TRBJ2-1	TRBD2	16	NA	TRBV5-4	TGTGCCAGCAGCCGACGGACTAGCGCAATATACAATGAGCAGTTCTTC	CASSRRTSAIYNEQFF
TRBJ2-1	NA	13	few	TRBV5-6	TGTGCCAGCAGCTTGGACAGGTACAATGAGCAGTTCTTC	CASSLDRYNEQFF
TRBJ2-5	NA	16	NA	TRBV7-8	TGTGCCAGCAGCCCCCGGGCAGGGCTCGGCCAAGAGACCCAGTACTTC	CASSPRAGLGQETQYF
TRBJ2-7	TRBD1	15	NA	TRBV6-5	TGTGCCAGCAGTTACTCGACAGGGGGCTACTACGAGCAGTACTTC	CASSYSTGGYYEQYF
TRBJ2-3	TRBD1	17	few	TRBV2	TGTGCCAGCAGTGAATCCCGACAGGGAACCATCACAGATACGCAGTATTTT	CASSESRQGTITDTQYF
TRBJ1-2	NA	14	NA	TRBV5-1	TGCGCCAGCTCAAAATCCCAACTTAACTATGGCTACACCTTC	CASSKSQLNYGYTF
TRBJ2-7	NA	15	NA	TRBV4-3	TGCGCCAGCAGCCAAGAAAGCGGCTTAACCTACGAGCAGTACTTC	CASSQESGLTYEQYF
TRBJ1-2	NA	15	few	TRBV4-3	TGCGCCAGCAGCCAGGATCCCGTCAGGAACTATGGCTACACCTTC	CASSQDPVRNYGYTF
TRBJ2-3	NA	15	NA	TRBV18	TGTGCCAGCTCTCTTATTGCCGGGTCCACAGATACGCAGTATTTT	CASSLIAGSTDTQYF
TRBJ2-2	NA	14	NA	TRBV19	TGTGCCAGTAGTCCCAGACGGGGCACCGGGGAGCTGTTTTTT	CASSPRRGTGELFF
TRBJ2-1	TRBD2	15	few	TRBV11-1	TGTGCCAGCAGCCTTCTAGCGGGAGGGTGGGATGAGCAGTTCTTC	CASSLLAGGWDEQFF
TRBJ1-5	TRBD1	15	few	TRBV5-1	TGCGCCAGCAGTTCCACAGGGGGCTTGGAGCAGCCCCAGCATTTT	CASSSTGGLEQPQHF
TRBJ2-7	NA	13	few	TRBV2	TGTGCCAGCACAGGGCAGCTTTTTAACGAGCAGTACTTC	CASTGQLFNEQYF
TRBJ2-2	NA	15	NA	TRBV7-2	TGTGCCAGCAGCGGTAGCACCCCGAGGGCCGGGGAGCTGTTTTTT	CASSGSTPRAGELFF
TRBJ1-1	TRBD1	15	NA	TRBV4-1	TGCGCCAGCAGCCGCGAACCAGGGGGCGGGTTGGGAGCTTTCTTT	CASSREPGGGLGAFF
TRBJ2-7	NA	12	NA	TRBV6-5	TGTGCCACCGGCCTCAGGGGTTACGAGCAGTACTTC	CATGLRGYEQYF
TRBJ2-3	NA	13	NA	TRBV7-2	TGTGCCAGCAGCTTGGGGCCCACAGATACGCAGTATTTT	CASSLGPTDTQYF
TRBJ2-2	TRBD1	16	NA	TRBV5-4	TGTGCCAGCAGCCCAACCCGGACAGGGGAAGTCGGGGAGCTGTTTTTT	CASSPTRTGEVGELFF
TRBJ1-2	TRBD1	14	NA	TRBV5-1	TGCGCCAAGCCGGGACAGCTACCTAACTATGGCTACACCTTC	CAKPGQLPNYGYTF
TRBJ2-5	NA	16	few	TRBV7-2	TGTGCCAGCAGCTCCTGGAGGGTAGGGACTCAAGAGACCCAGTACTTC	CASSSWRVGTQETQYF
TRBJ1-5	NA	15	NA	TRBV11-2	TGTGCCAGCAGCTTAACCCCAGGTTTAGATCAGCCCCAGCATTTT	CASSLTPGLDQPQHF
TRBJ2-1	NA	17	NA	TRBV7-2	TGTGCCAGCAGCTCCGGACTGTTTACAAGCTTCTACAATGAGCAGTTCTTC	CASSSGLFTSFYNEQFF
TRBJ1-5	TRBD1	13	few	TRBV30	TGTGCCTGGAGTAAGGGGGCCAATCAGCCCCAGCATTTT	CAWSKGANQPQHF
TRBJ2-7	NA	15	few	TRBV2	TGTGCCAGCAGTGAAGAGCTGCGGGGCATGTACGAGCAGTACTTC	CASSEELRGMYEQYF
TRBJ2-3	NA	14	few	TRBV7-2	TGTGCCAGCAGCCCGGACACCGGTGGGGATACGCAGTATTTT	CASSPDTGGDTQYF
TRBJ1-1	TRBD1	13	NA	TRBV14	TGTGCCAGCAGCGGCCAGGGGGCTACTGAAGCTTTCTTT	CASSGQGATEAFF
TRBJ1-5	TRBD1	16	NA	TRBV7-2	TGTGCCAGCAGTCTAACGACAGGGGGCAGTAGTCAGCCCCAGCATTTT	CASSLTTGGSSQPQHF
TRBJ1-2	NA	14	few	TRBV13	TGTGCCAGCAGCTTCAGGGGACCCCCCGGTGGCTACACCTTC	CASSFRGPPGGYTF
TRBJ1-5	TRBD1	15	many	TRBV19	TGTGCCAGTAGTAGATGGACAGGGGCCAGTCAGCCCCAGCATTTT	CASSRWTGASQPQHF
TRBJ1-1	NA	15	NA	TRBV7-9	TGTGCCAGCAGCTTAGGGGGGGGGACGGCAGAGGAAGCTTTCTTT	CASSLGGGTAEEAFF
TRBJ2-3	NA	14	few	TRBV7-2	TGTGCCAGCAGCCCCCTACTTGTCACAGATACGCAGTATTTT	CASSPLLVTDTQYF
TRBJ2-3	NA	16	few	TRBV4-2	TGTGCCAGCAGCCAAGGGTCCGGGGGGCCCCAGGATACGCAGTATTTT	CASSQGSGGPQDTQYF